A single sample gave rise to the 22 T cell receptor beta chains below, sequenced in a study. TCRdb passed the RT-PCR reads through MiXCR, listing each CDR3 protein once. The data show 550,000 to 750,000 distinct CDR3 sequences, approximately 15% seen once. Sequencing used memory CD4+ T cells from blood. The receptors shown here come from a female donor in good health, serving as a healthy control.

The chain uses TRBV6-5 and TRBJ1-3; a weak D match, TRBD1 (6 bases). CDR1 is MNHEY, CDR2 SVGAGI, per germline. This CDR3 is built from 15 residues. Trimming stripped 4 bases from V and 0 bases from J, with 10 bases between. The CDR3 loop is CASSFQGISGNTIYF. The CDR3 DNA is TGTGCCAGCAGTTTTCAGGGGATCTCTGGAAACACCATATATTTT.

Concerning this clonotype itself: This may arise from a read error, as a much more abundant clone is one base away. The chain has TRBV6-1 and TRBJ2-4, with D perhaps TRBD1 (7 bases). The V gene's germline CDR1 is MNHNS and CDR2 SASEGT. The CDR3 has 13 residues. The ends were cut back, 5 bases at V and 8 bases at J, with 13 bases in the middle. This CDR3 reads CASSNDREDIQYF. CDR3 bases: TGTGCCAGCAGTAACGACAGGGAGGACATTCAGTACTTC.

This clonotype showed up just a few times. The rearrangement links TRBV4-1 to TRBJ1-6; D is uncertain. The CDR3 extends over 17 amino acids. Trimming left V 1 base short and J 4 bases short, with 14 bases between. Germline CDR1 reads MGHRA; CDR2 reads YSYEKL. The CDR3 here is CASSQVSGTAYNSPLHF. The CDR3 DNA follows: TGCGCCAGCAGCCAAGTGTCGGGAACCGCATATAATTCACCCCTCCACTTT.

The CDR3 bases are TGTGCCACCCACGGACCAGTACCTGAAGCTTTCTTT. Translated: CATHGPVPEAFF. The chain has TRBV7-9 and TRBJ1-1, with no clear D. Germline assignment: CDR1 SEHNR and CDR2 FQNEAQ (reference sequence). V was clipped by 10 bases and J by 6 bases, with 15 bases between them. CDR3 length equals 12 residues. Filled out from reference TRBV7-9 and TRBJ1-1, the complete variable domain reads DTGVSQNPRHKITKRGQNVTFRCDPISEHNRLYWYRQTLGQGPEFLTYFQNEAQLEKSRLLSDRFSAERPKGSFSTLEIQRTEQGDSAMYLCATHGPVPEAFFGQGTRLTVV.

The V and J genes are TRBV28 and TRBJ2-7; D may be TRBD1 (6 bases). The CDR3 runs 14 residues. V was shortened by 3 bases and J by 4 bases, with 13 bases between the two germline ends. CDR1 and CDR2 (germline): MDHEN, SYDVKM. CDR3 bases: TGTGCCAGCAGTTTTATCAGGGGAAGATACGAGCAGTACTTC. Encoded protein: CASSFIRGRYEQYF.

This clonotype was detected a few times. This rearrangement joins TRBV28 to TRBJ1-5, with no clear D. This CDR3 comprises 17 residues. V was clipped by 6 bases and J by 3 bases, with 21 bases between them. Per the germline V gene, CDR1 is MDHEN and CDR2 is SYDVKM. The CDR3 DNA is TGTGCCAGCAGCCAGTGGACGGGAGGAAGTGTCAATCAGCCCCAGCATTTT. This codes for CASSQWTGGSVNQPQHF.

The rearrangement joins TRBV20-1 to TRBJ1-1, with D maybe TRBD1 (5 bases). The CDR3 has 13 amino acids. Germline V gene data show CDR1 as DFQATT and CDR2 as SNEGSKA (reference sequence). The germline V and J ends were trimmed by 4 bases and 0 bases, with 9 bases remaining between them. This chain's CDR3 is CSAILGLNTEAFF. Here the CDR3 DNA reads TGCAGTGCTATCCTGGGACTGAACACTGAAGCTTTCTTT.

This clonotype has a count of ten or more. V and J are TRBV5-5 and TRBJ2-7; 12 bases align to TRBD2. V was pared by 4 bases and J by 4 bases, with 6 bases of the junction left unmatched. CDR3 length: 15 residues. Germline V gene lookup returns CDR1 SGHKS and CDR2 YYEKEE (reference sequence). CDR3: CASSSQTSGGYEQYF. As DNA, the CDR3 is TGTGCCAGCAGCAGTCAGACTAGCGGGGGATACGAGCAGTACTTC.

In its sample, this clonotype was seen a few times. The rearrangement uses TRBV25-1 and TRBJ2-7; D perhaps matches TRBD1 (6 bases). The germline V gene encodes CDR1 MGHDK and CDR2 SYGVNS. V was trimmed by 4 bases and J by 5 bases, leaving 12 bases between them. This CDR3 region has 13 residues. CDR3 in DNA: TGTGCCAGCAGTGGACAGGAGGTAAACGAGCAGTACTTC. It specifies CASSGQEVNEQYF.

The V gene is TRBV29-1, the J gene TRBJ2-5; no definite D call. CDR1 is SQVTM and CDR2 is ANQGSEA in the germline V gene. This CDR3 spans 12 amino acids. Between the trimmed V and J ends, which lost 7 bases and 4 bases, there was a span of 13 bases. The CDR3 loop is CSAGRLGETQYF. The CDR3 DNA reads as TGCAGCGCCGGGCGGCTCGGAGAGACCCAGTACTTC. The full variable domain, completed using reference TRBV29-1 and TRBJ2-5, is SAVISQKPSRDICQRGTSLTIQCQVDSQVTMMFWYRQQPGQSLTLIATANQGSEATYESGFVIDKFPISRPNLTFSTLTVSNMSPEDSSIYLCSAGRLGETQYFGPGTRLLVL.

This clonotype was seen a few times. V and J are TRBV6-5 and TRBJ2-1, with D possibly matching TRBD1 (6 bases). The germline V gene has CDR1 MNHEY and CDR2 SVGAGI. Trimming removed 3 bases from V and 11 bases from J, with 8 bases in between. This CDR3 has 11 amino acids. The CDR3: CASSYGQKQFF. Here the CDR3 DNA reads TGTGCCAGCAGTTATGGACAGAAGCAGTTCTTC.

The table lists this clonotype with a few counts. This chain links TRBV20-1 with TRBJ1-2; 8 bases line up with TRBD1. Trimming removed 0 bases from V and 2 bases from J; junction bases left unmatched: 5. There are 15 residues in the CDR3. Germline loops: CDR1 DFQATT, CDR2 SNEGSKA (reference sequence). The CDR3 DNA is TGCAGTGCTAGAGATTACAGGGGGACAAACTATGGCTACACCTTC. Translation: CSARDYRGTNYGYTF.

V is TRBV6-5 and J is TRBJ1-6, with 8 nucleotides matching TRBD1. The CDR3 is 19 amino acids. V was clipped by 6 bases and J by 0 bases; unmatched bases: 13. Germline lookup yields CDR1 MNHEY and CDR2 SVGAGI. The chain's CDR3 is CASSSTRQGRSSYNSPLHF. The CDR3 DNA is TGTGCCAGCAGCAGCACCCGACAGGGGAGAAGCTCCTATAATTCACCCCTCCACTTT.

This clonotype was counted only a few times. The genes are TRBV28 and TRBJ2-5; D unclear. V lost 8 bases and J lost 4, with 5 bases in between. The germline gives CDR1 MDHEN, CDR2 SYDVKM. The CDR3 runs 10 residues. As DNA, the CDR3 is TGTGCCAGCGGGCCAGAGACCCAGTACTTC. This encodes CASGPETQYF.

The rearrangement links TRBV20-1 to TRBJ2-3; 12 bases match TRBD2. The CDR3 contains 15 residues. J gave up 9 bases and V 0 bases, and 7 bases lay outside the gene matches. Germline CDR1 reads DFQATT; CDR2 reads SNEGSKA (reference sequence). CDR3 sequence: CSARDGLAGLVTQYF. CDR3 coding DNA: TGCAGTGCTAGAGATGGACTAGCGGGGTTAGTAACGCAGTATTTT.

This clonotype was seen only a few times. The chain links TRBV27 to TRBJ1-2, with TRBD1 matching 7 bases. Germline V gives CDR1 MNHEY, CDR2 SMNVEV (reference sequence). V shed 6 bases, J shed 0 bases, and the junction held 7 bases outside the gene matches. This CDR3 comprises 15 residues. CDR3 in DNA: TGTGCCAGCAGACCTTGGGACAGACCTAACTATGGCTACACCTTC. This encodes CASRPWDRPNYGYTF.

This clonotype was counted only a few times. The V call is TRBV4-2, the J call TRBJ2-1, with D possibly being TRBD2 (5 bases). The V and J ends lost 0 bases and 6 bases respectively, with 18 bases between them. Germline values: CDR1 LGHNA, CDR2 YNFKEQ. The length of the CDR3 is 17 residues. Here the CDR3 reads CASSQDLTGSFANEQFF. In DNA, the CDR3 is TGTGCCAGCAGCCAAGATTTGACGGGAAGCTTTGCCAATGAGCAGTTCTTC.

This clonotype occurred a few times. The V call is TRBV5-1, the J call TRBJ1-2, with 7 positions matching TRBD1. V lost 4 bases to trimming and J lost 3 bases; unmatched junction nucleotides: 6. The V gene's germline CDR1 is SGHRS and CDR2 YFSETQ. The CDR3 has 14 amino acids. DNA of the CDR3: TGCGCCAGCAGCATAGGGACAGATTACTATGGCTACACCTTC. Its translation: CASSIGTDYYGYTF.

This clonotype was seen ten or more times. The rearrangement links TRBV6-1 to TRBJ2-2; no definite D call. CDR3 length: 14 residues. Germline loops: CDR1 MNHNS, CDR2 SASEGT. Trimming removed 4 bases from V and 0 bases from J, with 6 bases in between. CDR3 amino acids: CASSALANTGELFF. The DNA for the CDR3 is TGTGCCAGCAGTGCGCTAGCGAACACCGGGGAGCTGTTTTTT.

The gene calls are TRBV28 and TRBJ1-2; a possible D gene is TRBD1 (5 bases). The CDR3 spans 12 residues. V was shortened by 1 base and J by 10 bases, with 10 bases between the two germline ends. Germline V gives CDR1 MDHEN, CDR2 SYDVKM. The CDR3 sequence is CASSLSAGTYTF. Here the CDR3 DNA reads TGTGCCAGCAGTTTATCGGCAGGGACCTACACCTTC.

Here the CDR3 reads CASSSQTGSETQYF. DNA of the CDR3: TGTGCCAGCAGCTCACAAACAGGGTCAGAGACCCAGTACTTC. V and J are TRBV9 and TRBJ2-5, with D perhaps TRBD1 (6 bases). Trimming cost V 4 bases and J 4 bases, with 14 bases left between them. The CDR3 is made up of 14 amino acids. Germline V gives CDR1 SGDLS, CDR2 YYNGEE.

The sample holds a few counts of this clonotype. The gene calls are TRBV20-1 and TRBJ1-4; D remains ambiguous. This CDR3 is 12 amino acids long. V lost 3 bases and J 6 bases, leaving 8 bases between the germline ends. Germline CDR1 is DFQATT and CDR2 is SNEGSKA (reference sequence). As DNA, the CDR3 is TGCAGTGCTAGTGTCCGGGATGAAAAACTGTTTTTT. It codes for CSASVRDEKLFF.